This TCR beta chain originates from a study of cytomegalovirus exposure and HLA in healthy donors. With respect to this clone: Its target is unknown.

CDR3 size: 16 residues. Germline V gene data show CDR1 as SGHRS and CDR2 as YFSETQ. Trimming took 0 bases from V and 0 from J, leaving 12 bases between them. Points from the study as a whole: HLA alleles showed associations with approximately 15,000 TCR beta sequences in a later analysis, at a 0.05 false discovery rate. Researchers reportedly found TCR beta sequences accurately predicted most subjects' HLA-A and HLA-B alleles.

PCR used 60 Vbeta primers and 13 Jbeta primers. The method was immunoSEQ multiplex PCR; TCRdb's version includes in-frame clones alone and lacks a portion of them. The sample yields 130,000 or so clones, 60% to 80% seen once. What was sequenced was PBMCs. J is TRBJ2-5 and V is TRBV5-1; tentative D call: TRBD1 (6 bases). The source of this sequence is a man aged 40-49 years in good health and CMV-seronegative. CDR3 protein: CASSLGRGNHQETQYF. CDR3 sequence (DNA): TGCGCCAGCAGCTTGGGCAGGGGTAACCACCAAGAGACCCAGTACTTC.